The clone carrying this T cell receptor beta chain turned up a few times. The antigen remains undetermined. These data are taken from a study of radiation and T cells in renal cell carcinoma. The CDR3 has 13 amino acids. V was shortened by 4 bases and J by 7 bases, with 14 bases between the two germline ends. Per germline, CDR1 SQVTM and CDR2 ANQGSEA. General study results and limits: Baseline intratumoral clonotype presence is unknown without pretreatment biopsies.

TCRdb's copy holds only in-frame clones and misses some; the assay was immunoSEQ multiplex PCR. The sample lists about 49,000 clones; roughly 80% were seen once. Time point noted: blood 2 weeks post-SBRT. Specified treatment: 15 Gy SBRT to primary tumor, nephrectomy 4 weeks later. After SBRT, blood was collected at 2 and 4 weeks, plus baseline. V is TRBV29-1 and J is TRBJ2-1; D is undetermined. The sample consisted of blood, taken from a patient whose treatment included radiotherapy and nephrectomy. The clonotype originates from a woman in her 70s with renal cell carcinoma. In DNA, the CDR3 is TGCAGCGTTGCGGCAAATGCGGTAAATGAGCAGTTCTTC. Translation: CSVAANAVNEQFF.